These 21 T cell receptor beta chains originate from one sample sequenced in a study of blood T cells in healthy people across ages. The second PCR ran roughly 6 to 11 cycles with a sample-barcoded 5' primer and J-beta primers. TCRdb used MiXCR to reprocess the 5' RACE reads, holding one entry per CDR3 protein. In the table there are hundreds of thousands of distinct CDR3 sequences, 40% to 65% of which are singletons. The sample consisted of blood. The receptors come from an elderly woman in good health.

With respect to this clonotype: This may be a read error, as it is one base from a much larger clone. The V gene is TRBV9, the J gene TRBJ2-1; D uncertain. Germline V gene sequence: CDR1 SGDLS, CDR2 YYNGEE. The CDR3 totals 9 residues. CDR3 residues: CARYSEQFF. As DNA, the CDR3 is TGTGCCAGATACAGTGAGCAGTTCTTC.

This clonotype was counted many times. CDR3 residues: CAIRGPQGSTQYF. CDR3 DNA sequence: TGTGCCATCCGAGGTCCACAGGGGAGTACGCAGTATTTT. The chain recombines TRBV10-3 with TRBJ2-3, with TRBD1 matching over 7 bases. Germline-derived CDR1 and CDR2 are ENHRY and SYGVKD. J gave up 8 bases and V 8 bases, and 10 bases lay outside the gene matches. The CDR3 has 13 residues.

This chain connects TRBV6-6 to TRBJ2-7; 9 positions match TRBD2. CDR1 and CDR2 from the germline V gene are MNHNY and SVGAGI (reference sequence). The trim removed 5 bases at V and 3 bases at J, leaving 8 bases unmatched. This CDR3 has 15 amino acids. The CDR3 reads CASSDPSGRFYEQYF. The CDR3, as DNA: TGTGCCAGCAGTGACCCCAGCGGGAGGTTCTACGAGCAGTACTTC.

The chain is built from TRBV20-1 and TRBJ2-2; D possibly corresponds to TRBD1 (6 bases). Germline assignment: CDR1 DFQATT and CDR2 SNEGSKA (reference sequence). V lost 0 bases and J lost 4, with 15 bases in between. The CDR3 is made up of 16 amino acids. The CDR3 DNA sequence: TGCAGTGCTAGAGACTTTGACAGGTTAATCACCGGGGAGCTGTTTTTT. Encoded protein: CSARDFDRLITGELFF.

The V gene is TRBV29-1, the J gene TRBJ2-5, with D possibly TRBD1 on 6 matching bases. Deletions cut 4 bases from V and 2 bases from J, with 8 bases between. CDR1 SQVTM and CDR2 ANQGSEA come from the germline V gene. This CDR3 region has 12 residues. The CDR3 is CSVGTEQETQYF. CDR3 in DNA: TGCAGCGTTGGGACAGAACAAGAGACCCAGTACTTC.

About this clonotype itself: A much larger clone differs from this one at a single base, so this may be a read error. The chain couples TRBV10-3 to TRBJ2-1; TRBD1 matches 9 bases. Germline-derived CDR1 and CDR2 are ENHRY and SYGVKD. Losses at the gene ends were 6 bases for V and 3 bases for J; bases not matched to a gene: 9. The CDR3 covers 16 residues. DNA of the CDR3: TGTGCCATCAGCCTGGCCGGGACAGGGCTCTACAATGAGCAGTTCTTC. Residues: CAISLAGTGLYNEQFF.

The V and J genes are TRBV29-1 and TRBJ2-7, with D unclear. The J call may not be correct, given that the DNA end is closer to TRBJ2-4. Germline V gene data show CDR1 as SQVTM and CDR2 as ANQGSEA. This CDR3 has 13 residues. The CDR3 DNA is TGCAGCGTTGCTTCCAGAGCCAAAAACATTCAGTACTTC. It yields the protein CSVASRAKNIQYF.

The chain is built from TRBV3-1 and TRBJ2-2; 9 bases fit TRBD1. Losses at the gene ends were 3 bases for V and 3 bases for J; bases not matched to a gene: 8. The V gene's germline CDR1 is LGHDT and CDR2 YNNKEL (reference sequence). This CDR3 is 17 amino acids long. CDR3 protein: CASSQIQGALDTGELFF. CDR3 DNA: TGTGCCAGCAGCCAGATACAGGGGGCGTTGGACACCGGGGAGCTGTTTTTT.

This clonotype was seen more than once but under ten times. V and J are TRBV7-9 and TRBJ2-1; no clear D. Trimming removed 7 bases from V and 7 bases from J, with 2 bases in between. The CDR3 loop spans 9 amino acids. The germline V gene encodes CDR1 SEHNR and CDR2 FQNEAQ (reference sequence). The CDR3 DNA reads as TGTGCCAGCACAAATGAGCAGTTCTTC. Translation: CASTNEQFF.

A remark on this clonotype: Since a much larger clone is just one base distant, this may be a read error. The gene calls are TRBV29-1 and TRBJ2-1; maybe TRBD1 (6 bases). Gene TRBJ2-7 matches the end of the DNA better, so the J call may be wrong. The CDR3 has 12 amino acids. Germline V gene data show CDR1 as SQVTM and CDR2 as ANQGSEA. CDR3 nucleotide sequence: TGCAGCGGGGGGCAGACCTACAATGAGCAGTACTTC. This gives the protein CSGGQTYNEQYF.

The J gene is TRBJ2-3, the V gene TRBV4-1, with TRBD2 identical over 9 bases. This CDR3 is built from 17 residues. V shed 0 bases and J 6 bases; nucleotides not matched to a gene: 10. The V gene's germline CDR1 is MGHRA and CDR2 YSYEKL. The CDR3 region has the DNA TGCGCCAGCAGCCAAGATCCCAGCGGGGGGCTTTCCGATACGCAGTATTTT. Protein product: CASSQDPSGGLSDTQYF.

This clonotype was recorded only once. This chain connects TRBV12-3 or TRBV12-4 to TRBJ1-5, with D possibly matching TRBD1 (6 bases). Between the trimmed V and J ends, which lost 4 bases and 4 bases, there was a span of 14 bases. CDR3 length equals 15 residues. The CDR3, as DNA: TGTGCCAGCAGTTCCTCGGGACACCGAAATCAGCCCCAGCATTTT. This encodes CASSSSGHRNQPQHF.

The J gene is TRBJ1-1, the V gene TRBV27; D not resolved. V was trimmed by 1 base and J by 0 bases, leaving 15 bases between them. Germline V lookup: CDR1 MNHEY, CDR2 SMNVEV (reference sequence). This CDR3 is 17 amino acids long. The CDR3 loop reads CASSLLKATFMNTEAFF. The CDR3 DNA reads TGTGCCAGCAGTTTATTGAAGGCAACATTTATGAACACTGAAGCTTTCTTT.

The chain recombines TRBV10-3 with TRBJ2-7; 9 bases align to TRBD1. CDR3 length: 15 amino acids. Germline V gives CDR1 ENHRY, CDR2 SYGVKD. After removal of 6 bases from V and 0 bases from J, the junction contained 6 bases not matched to a gene. CDR3 amino acids: CAISLSDRGSYEQYF. In nucleotides, the CDR3 is TGTGCCATCAGCCTTTCGGACAGGGGCTCCTACGAGCAGTACTTC.

This clonotype has just a few counts. The rearrangement uses TRBV2 and TRBJ1-2; TRBD1 matches 9 bases. V was pared by 7 bases and J by 8 bases, with 8 bases of the junction left unmatched. The CDR3 runs to 13 residues. Germline V CDR1 and CDR2: SNHLY, FYNNEI. The CDR3 spells CASNIQGARGYTF. DNA of the CDR3: TGTGCCAGCAATATACAGGGGGCGAGGGGCTACACCTTC.

This clonotype was seen at least ten times. This chain connects TRBV4-1 to TRBJ1-5; a weak D match, TRBD1 (6 bases). Trimming removed 2 bases at V and 5 bases at J, with 10 bases between. The CDR3 sequence is 14 residues long. Germline CDR1 and CDR2: MGHRA and YSYEKL. Written as DNA, the CDR3 is TGCGCCAGCAGCCAACAGGGGCTGGATCAGCCCCAGCATTTT. This translates into CASSQQGLDQPQHF.

This clonotype was observed many times. The chain has TRBV9 and TRBJ2-5; perhaps TRBD2 as D (6 bases). The length of the CDR3 is 13 residues. Germline V gives CDR1 SGDLS, CDR2 YYNGEE. V shed 7 bases and J shed 1 base, with 11 bases lying between them. For the CDR3, the DNA is TGTGCCAGCGCACGGGGGATCCAAGAGACCCAGTACTTC. This sequence encodes CASARGIQETQYF.

This clonotype turned up a few times. A much bigger clone sits one base away, suggesting this may be a read error. The rearrangement joins TRBV29-1 to TRBJ2-1; D is uncertain. Germline CDR1 is SQVTM and CDR2 is ANQGSEA. V dropped 4 bases and J dropped 5 bases, with 3 bases sitting between them. The CDR3 spans 10 residues. CDR3 sequence reads: CSVGHNEQFF. The CDR3 DNA reads as TGCAGCGTTGGACACAATGAGCAGTTCTTC.

This clonotype appeared many times. V usage is TRBV6-6 and J usage is TRBJ2-1, with D unresolved. Trimming took off 0 bases at V and 0 bases at J, with 3 bases between the two ends. The V gene's germline CDR1 is MNHNY and CDR2 SVGAGI (reference sequence). The CDR3 is 14 amino acids. The CDR3 spells CASSYSSSYNEQFF. The CDR3 DNA reads as TGTGCCAGCAGTTACTCAAGCTCCTACAATGAGCAGTTCTTC.

The gene calls are TRBV25-1 and TRBJ2-1, with D possibly matching TRBD2 (6 bases). The germline V gene has CDR1 MGHDK and CDR2 SYGVNS. V lost 4 bases and J lost 7, with 20 bases in between. This CDR3 contains 16 residues. CDR3 loop: CASSAVRGWPRNEQFF. The CDR3 nucleotides read TGTGCCAGCAGTGCCGTTCGGGGGTGGCCGAGGAATGAGCAGTTCTTC. The full variable domain, in which reference TRBV25-1 and TRBJ2-1 provide the parts outside the CDR3, is EADIYQTPRYLVIGTGKKITLECSQTMGHDKMYWYQQDPGMELHLIHYSYGVNSTEKGDLSSESTVSRIRTEHFPLTLESARPSHTSQYLCASSAVRGWPRNEQFFGPGTRLTVL.

In this sample, this clonotype turned up once. Sequence at one end of the junction differs from germline and may be a read error. The CDR3: CAGSLGPNNEQYF. Here the CDR3 DNA reads TGTGCCGGCAGCTTGGGGCCCAACAATGAGCAGTACTTC. The chain joins TRBV7-2 to TRBJ2-7; a possible D gene is TRBD1 (5 bases). CDR1 and CDR2 (germline): SGHTA, FQGNSA. This CDR3 contains 13 residues.